This T cell receptor beta chain was identified during a study of T-cell memory formation after mild COVID-19. Study observations and caveats: Day 15 to 85 contracting clones showed balanced CD4/CD8; day 15 to 37 expanders favored CD4+.

One entry per CDR3 protein results from TCRdb running MiXCR on the 5' RACE reads. The sample gives roughly 510,000 distinct CDR3 sequences, roughly 17% of which show up once; approximately 8.1% is in the top ten. Per germline, CDR1 SGHTA and CDR2 FQGNSA. Trimming removed 0 bases at V and 6 bases at J, with 12 bases between. CDR3 length equals 15 residues. Points on this clonotype: Antigen specificity is unknown.

The chain combines TRBV7-2 with TRBJ2-1; TRBD1 might be the D (6 bases). The source is an adult woman who had mild COVID-19 (a few samples of this study predate the infection). Cell type and time point are not known. Material: PBMCs or a T cell subset sorted from them (not recorded which). DNA for the CDR3: TGTGCCAGCAGCTTAGCGGTGACAGGAGGCAATGAGCAGTTCTTC. It is translated as CASSLAVTGGNEQFF.